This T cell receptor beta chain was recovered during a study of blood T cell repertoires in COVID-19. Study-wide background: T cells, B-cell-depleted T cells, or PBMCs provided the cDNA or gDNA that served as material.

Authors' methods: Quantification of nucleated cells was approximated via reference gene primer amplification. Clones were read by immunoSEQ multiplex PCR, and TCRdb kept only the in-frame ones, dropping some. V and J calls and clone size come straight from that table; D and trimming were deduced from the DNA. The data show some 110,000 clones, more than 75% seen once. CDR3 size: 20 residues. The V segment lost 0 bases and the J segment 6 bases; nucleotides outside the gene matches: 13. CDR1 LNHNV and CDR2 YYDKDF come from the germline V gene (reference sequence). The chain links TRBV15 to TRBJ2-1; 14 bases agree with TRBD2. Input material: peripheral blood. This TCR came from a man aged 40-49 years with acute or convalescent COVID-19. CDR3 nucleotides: TGTGCCACCAGCAGAGACCCTGGGACTAGCGGGAGTCCCCAACGCAATGAGCAGTTCTTC. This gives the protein CATSRDPGTSGSPQRNEQFF. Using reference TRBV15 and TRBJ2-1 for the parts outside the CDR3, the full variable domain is DAMVIQNPRYQVTQFGKPVTLSCSQTLNHNVMYWYQQKSSQAPKLLFHYYDKDFNNEADTPDNFQSRRPNTSFCFLDIRSPGLGDTAMYLCATSRDPGTSGSPQRNEQFFGPGTRLTVL.